This T cell receptor (beta chain) was sequenced during a study of blood T cell repertoires in COVID-19. Study-level information: T cells, B-cell-depleted T cells, or PBMCs provided the cDNA or gDNA that served as material.

Per the original methods: Cell counts per sample came from amplifying reference gene primers. TCRdb's table, derived via immunoSEQ multiplex PCR, lists solely in-frame clones and lacks some. Clonal size and the V and J genes are those of that table, whereas D and trimming came from the DNA. This table holds approximately 290,000 clones, approximately 86% found once. The CDR3 is made up of 14 amino acids. Trimming stripped 5 bases from V and 5 bases from J, with 12 bases between. CDR1 and CDR2 (germline): SGHTA, FQGNSA. Seattle patients were enrolled during active infection and followed longitudinally.

The gene calls are TRBV7-2 and TRBJ2-2; TRBD1 is a possible D gene (5 bases). This receptor was obtained from a human donor with COVID-19, enrolled during active disease. The donor label of this sample is uncertain. The source material was peripheral blood. As DNA, the CDR3 is TGTGCCAGCAGCCCACTCCCAGGGACCGGGGAGCTGTTTTTT. Translated, it gives CASSPLPGTGELFF.